The next 18 T cell receptor beta chains were all read from a single sample in a study of T cell clusters in autoimmune cytopenias. TRB rearrangements were amplified by touch-down multiplex PCR with mixed TRB-A/B primers. TCRdb processed the multiplex PCR reads again and assigns one entry to each CDR3 protein, with no DNA. The sample includes around 6,400 distinct CDR3 sequences. Each sample's input was roughly 270 ng genomic DNA, 38,000 or so genome equivalents. Sequenced sample: peripheral blood. These receptors all come from a human donor with an autoimmune cytopenia or autoimmune hepatitis (not recorded which).

By frequency, this clonotype is medium-sized. This chain connects TRBV6-5 to TRBJ2-1; TCRdb names TRBD1, which stays unverified in the absence of DNA. Per the germline V gene, CDR1 is MNHEY and CDR2 is SVGAGI. There are 16 residues in the CDR3. The CDR3 spells CASSYSPGPSSGEQFF.

By frequency, this clonotype registers medium-sized. The genes are TRBV29-1 and TRBJ1-1; with no DNA, the TCRdb D assignment of TRBD1 cannot be verified. CDR1 is SQVTM and CDR2 is ANQGSEA in the germline V gene. The CDR3 contains 14 residues. The CDR3 loop is CSGGGGGVKPEAFF.

This clonotype shows up as medium-sized by frequency. The V gene is TRBV10-3, the J gene TRBJ2-5; TCRdb calls TRBD1, which cannot be checked without DNA. There are 12 residues in the CDR3. Germline values: CDR1 ENHRY, CDR2 SYGVKD. This chain's CDR3 is CAIGPGEETQYF.

By frequency, this clonotype is medium-sized. This chain joins TRBV30 and TRBJ2-1; no DNA is available, so the TRBD2 call from TCRdb remains unchecked. The germline V gene encodes CDR1 GTSNPN and CDR2 SVGIG (reference sequence). The CDR3 length is 15 residues. The CDR3 protein is CAWSVRRRGYNEQFF.

The chain carries TRBV30 and TRBJ2-7. This CDR3 spans 14 amino acids. Looked up from germline, CDR1 is GTSNPN and CDR2 is SVGIG (reference sequence). CDR3 protein: CASSARPRSYEQYF.

The V and J genes are TRBV19 and TRBJ2-7; TCRdb's D call of TRBD1 is untestable without DNA. CDR1 is LNHDA and CDR2 is SQIVND in the germline V gene (reference sequence). The CDR3 runs to 15 residues. The CDR3 sequence is CASSIGTGGTYEQYF.

The chain carries TRBV6-5 and TRBJ1-4; with no DNA, the TCRdb D assignment of TRBD1 cannot be verified. The CDR3 is 16 amino acids. CDR1 is MNHEY and CDR2 is SVGAGI in the germline V gene. CDR3 region: CASNPGGQANGEKLFF.

The chain combines TRBV19 with TRBJ2-3; TCRdb indicates TRBD2, and absent DNA this call remains unverified. The germline CDR1 and CDR2 sequences are LNHDA and SQIVND (reference sequence). This CDR3 comprises 17 residues. This CDR3 reads CATLDRIAGGGTDTQYF.

V and J are TRBV27 and TRBJ2-1. Germline V gives CDR1 MNHEY, CDR2 SMNVEV (reference sequence). CDR3 size: 14 residues. The CDR3: CASSESSAYNEQFF.

This clonotype shows up as medium-sized (0.01 to 0.1%) by frequency. The chain recombines TRBV6-5 with TRBJ2-3; TCRdb selects TRBD1, and the lack of DNA leaves this call unchecked. Looked up from germline, CDR1 is MNHEY and CDR2 is SVGAGI. The CDR3 consists of 13 residues. The CDR3 sequence is CASRAAGADTQYF.

By frequency, this clonotype is medium-sized. The V gene is TRBV20-1, the J gene TRBJ2-3; TCRdb returns TRBD1, unconfirmable since there is no DNA. This CDR3 comprises 13 residues. In germline, CDR1 is DFQATT, CDR2 SNEGSKA (reference sequence). CDR3 sequence reads: CSARKGASDTQYF.

The rearrangement links TRBV29-1 to TRBJ2-1. The germline gives CDR1 SQVTM, CDR2 ANQGSEA. This CDR3 spans 15 amino acids. CDR3 sequence: CSVESLLGVRNEQFF.

The chain is built from TRBV27 and TRBJ1-1. This CDR3 contains 13 residues. Germline V gene lookup returns CDR1 MNHEY and CDR2 SMNVEV (reference sequence). CDR3 sequence: CASSMGRNTEAFF.

The J gene is TRBJ1-2, the V gene TRBV14; the TRBD1 assignment by TCRdb is unverifiable without DNA. Germline V gives CDR1 SGHDN, CDR2 FVKESK. This CDR3 has 15 amino acids. The CDR3 loop is CASSQEPQGRGGYTF.

The chain has TRBV6-1 and TRBJ1-2. The CDR3 contains 14 residues. Germline V CDR1 and CDR2: MNHNS, SASEGT. The CDR3 is CASSELEGRYGYTF.

The chain combines TRBV6-5 with TRBJ1-1. Germline CDR1 reads MNHEY; CDR2 reads SVGAGI. This CDR3 has 12 amino acids. This CDR3 reads CASSEWAERAFF.

This rearrangement joins TRBV19 to TRBJ1-4. The germline gives CDR1 LNHDA, CDR2 SQIVND (reference sequence). The CDR3 spans 14 residues. The chain's CDR3 is CASSISGLIRKLFF.

This chain links TRBV5-4 with TRBJ1-6. Germline assignment: CDR1 SGHNT and CDR2 YYREEE (reference sequence). The CDR3 is 17 amino acids. This chain's CDR3 is CASSLDLISSYNSPLHF.